The T cell receptor (beta chain) under discussion was sequenced for a study of T-cell reconstitution after alpha-beta-depleted transplantation in children. Study-level results: Reported findings indicate that, about two months after transplant, alpha-beta T cells came from several hundred expanded clones, which were derived from non-depleted graft cells. Newly generated T cells supplied most T-cell counts and diversity one year post-transplant.

Turning to this clonotype: What it recognizes is unknown.

The CDR3 runs to 11 residues. Between the trimmed V and J ends, which lost 0 bases and 10 bases, there was a span of 5 bases. Germline CDR1 reads SGDLS; CDR2 reads YYNGEE. The TCRbeta library incorporated unique molecular identifiers. In TCRdb, the PCR reads were re-called with MiXCR into one record per CDR3 protein. The sample holds around 490,000 distinct CDR3 sequences, approximately 10% seen once. Sample: PBMCs, mostly from graft donor cells, taken 180 days after TCRalphabeta/CD19-depleted stem cell transplant. This chain uses TRBV9 with TRBJ2-1; D gene unclear. The TCR originated in a female patient aged 2-10 years who had a stem cell transplant for aplastic anemia, so the T cells may come from the graft donor. The CDR3 loop is CASSVGWEQFF. The CDR3, as DNA: TGTGCCAGCAGCGTAGGGTGGGAGCAGTTCTTC.